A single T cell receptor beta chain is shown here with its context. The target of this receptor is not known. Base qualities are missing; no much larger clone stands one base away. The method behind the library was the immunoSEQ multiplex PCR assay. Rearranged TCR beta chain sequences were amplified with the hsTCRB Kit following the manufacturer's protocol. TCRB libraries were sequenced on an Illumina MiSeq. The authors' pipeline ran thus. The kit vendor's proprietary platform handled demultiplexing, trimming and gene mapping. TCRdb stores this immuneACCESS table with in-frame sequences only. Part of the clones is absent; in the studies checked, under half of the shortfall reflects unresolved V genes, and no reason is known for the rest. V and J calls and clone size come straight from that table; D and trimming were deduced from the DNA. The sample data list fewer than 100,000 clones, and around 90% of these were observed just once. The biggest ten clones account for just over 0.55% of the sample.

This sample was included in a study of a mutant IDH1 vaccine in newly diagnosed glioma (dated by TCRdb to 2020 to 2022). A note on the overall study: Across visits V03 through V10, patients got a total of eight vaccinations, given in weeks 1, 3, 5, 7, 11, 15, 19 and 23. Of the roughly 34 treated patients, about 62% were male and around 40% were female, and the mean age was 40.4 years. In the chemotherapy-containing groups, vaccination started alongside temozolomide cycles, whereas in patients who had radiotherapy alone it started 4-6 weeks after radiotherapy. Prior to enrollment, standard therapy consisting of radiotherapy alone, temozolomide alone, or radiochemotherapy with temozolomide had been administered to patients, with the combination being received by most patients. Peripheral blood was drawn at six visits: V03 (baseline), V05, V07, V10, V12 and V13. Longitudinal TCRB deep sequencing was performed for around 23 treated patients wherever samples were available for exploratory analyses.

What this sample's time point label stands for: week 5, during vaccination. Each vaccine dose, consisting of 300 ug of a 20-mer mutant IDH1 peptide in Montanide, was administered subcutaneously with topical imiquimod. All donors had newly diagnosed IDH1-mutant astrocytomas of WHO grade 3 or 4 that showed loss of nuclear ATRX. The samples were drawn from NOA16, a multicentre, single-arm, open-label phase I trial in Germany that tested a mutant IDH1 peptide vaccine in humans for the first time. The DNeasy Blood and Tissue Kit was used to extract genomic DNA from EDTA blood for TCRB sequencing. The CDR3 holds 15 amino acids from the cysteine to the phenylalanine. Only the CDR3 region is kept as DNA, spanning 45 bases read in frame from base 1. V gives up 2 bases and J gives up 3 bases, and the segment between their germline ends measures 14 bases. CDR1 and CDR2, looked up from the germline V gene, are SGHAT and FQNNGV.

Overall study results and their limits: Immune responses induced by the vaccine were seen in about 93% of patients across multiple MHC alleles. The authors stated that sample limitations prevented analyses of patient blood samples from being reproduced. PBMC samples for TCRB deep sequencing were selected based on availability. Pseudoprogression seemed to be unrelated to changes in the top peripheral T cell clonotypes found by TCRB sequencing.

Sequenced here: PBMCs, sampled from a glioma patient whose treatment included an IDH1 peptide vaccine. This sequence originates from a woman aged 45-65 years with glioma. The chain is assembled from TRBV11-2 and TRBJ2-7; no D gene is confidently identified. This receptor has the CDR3 CASSLRQVQVYEQYF. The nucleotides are TGTGCCAGCAGCTTACGGCAGGTTCAAGTCTACGAGCAGTACTTC.